This T cell receptor beta chain was obtained from a study of CD8 T cells in Susac syndrome. V lost 4 bases, J lost 10 bases, and 13 bases stayed unmatched. CDR1 and CDR2 from the germline V gene are MGHRA and YSYEKL. The CDR3 extends over 15 amino acids. RNA amounts of about 0.5 to 1 ug underwent reverse transcription with random hexamers. TCRdb re-analysed the immunoSEQ multiplex PCR reads in MiXCR, keeping a single row per CDR3 protein. The data hold about 430,000 distinct CDR3 sequences, with 85% to 90% observed a single time. The sample consisted of CD8+ T cells from PBMCs. The chain joins TRBV4-1 to TRBJ1-5, with 7 bases aligning to TRBD1. The receptor's source is a human donor with multiple sclerosis. CDR3 in DNA: TGCGCCAGCAGCCCAACGGACAGGCAATCATTTCCCCAGCATTTT. Its translation is CASSPTDRQSFPQHF.